The 7 T cell receptor beta chains in this list originate from one sample, sequenced in a study of long-term antiretroviral therapy in people with HIV. Survey level was the resolution at which the v3.0 immunoSEQ assay ran. The protocol was immunoSEQ multiplex PCR, while the TCRdb copy is restricted to in-frame clones and leaves out a portion. The data contain some 40,000 clones, 85% of them singletons. The sequencing used unsorted PBMCs, collected 3.1 years after starting antiretroviral therapy. These receptors were collected from a woman between 45 and 60 years old with HIV.

The chain joins TRBV6-5 to TRBJ2-3; TRBD1 is a possible D gene (6 bases). The CDR3 consists of 16 residues. The germline V and J ends were trimmed by 2 bases and 0 bases, with 12 bases remaining between them. Germline V gene data show CDR1 as MNHEY and CDR2 as SVGAGI. CDR3 bases: TGTGCCAGCAGTTACGCGGACAGTCCAAGCACAGATACGCAGTATTTT. As protein: CASSYADSPSTDTQYF.

The table lists this clone with a few counts. The CDR3 nucleotides are TGTGCCACCGGGGACAGGGTACAAGGAAACACCATATATTTT. It codes for CATGDRVQGNTIYF. This chain links TRBV10-3 with TRBJ1-3; TRBD1 matches at 9 bases. J gave up 4 bases and V 10 bases, and 8 bases lay outside the gene matches. CDR1 is ENHRY and CDR2 is SYGVKD in the germline V gene. CDR3 length: 14 amino acids.

This clone turned up a few times. This chain joins TRBV30 and TRBJ1-6; D not resolved. Germline values: CDR1 GTSNPN, CDR2 SVGIG (reference sequence). The CDR3 spans 15 residues. The V and J ends lost 3 bases and 5 bases respectively, with 14 bases between them. Here the CDR3 DNA reads TGTGCCTGGAGCAATCAAGGCCTGAATAATTCACCCCTCCACTTT. As protein: CAWSNQGLNNSPLHF.

The rearrangement joins TRBV30 to TRBJ2-5, with 7 positions matching TRBD1. CDR1 and CDR2 from the germline V gene are GTSNPN and SVGIG (reference sequence). This CDR3 spans 13 amino acids. The junction had 1 base not matched to a gene; V was cut back by 2 bases and J by 1 base. This CDR3 is CAWSRDSQETQYF. The CDR3 region has the DNA TGTGCCTGGAGTAGGGACAGCCAAGAGACCCAGTACTTC.

The gene calls are TRBV6-5 and TRBJ1-2; possible D gene TRBD1, 5 bases. This CDR3 has 15 amino acids. CDR1 is MNHEY and CDR2 is SVGAGI in the germline V gene. Trimming pared 5 bases from V and 4 bases from J, leaving 17 bases between. As DNA, the CDR3 is TGTGCCAGCAGTACTAGTGGGACGGGGTTCTATGGCTACACCTTC. Amino acids: CASSTSGTGFYGYTF.

CDR3 loop: CASSSINPESTGELFF. Written as DNA, the CDR3 is TGTGCCAGCAGTTCCATTAACCCCGAGAGCACCGGGGAGCTGTTTTTT. The chain couples TRBV28 to TRBJ2-2; D is ambiguous. Germline V CDR1 and CDR2: MDHEN, SYDVKM. This CDR3 contains 16 residues. Trimming cost V 4 bases and J 4 bases, with 16 bases left between them.

The chain links TRBV5-1 to TRBJ1-3; TRBD1 matches at 7 bases. V shed 1 base, J shed 1 base, and the junction held 2 bases outside the gene matches. Germline loops: CDR1 SGHRS, CDR2 YFSETQ. The CDR3 has 15 amino acids. The CDR3 reads CASSLRQGSGNTIYF. The CDR3 DNA follows: TGCGCCAGCAGCTTGCGACAGGGTTCTGGAAACACCATATATTTT.